These 32 T cell receptor beta chains originate from one sample sequenced in a study of somatic mutations in cytotoxic T cells in rheumatoid arthritis. Measured with immunoSEQ multiplex PCR; TCRdb has only the in-frame clones, and not every one. The sample yields thousands of clones, 70% seen once. The sequenced sample was CD8+ T cells sorted from blood. The receptor set was obtained from a man aged 40-50 years in good health.

A few counts support this clone. J is TRBJ1-4 and V is TRBV28, with 7 bases aligning to TRBD1. Germline V gene sequence: CDR1 MDHEN, CDR2 SYDVKM. V lost 4 bases, J lost 4 bases, and 9 bases stayed unmatched. The CDR3 runs 16 residues. The CDR3 loop is CASSSPGQVLNEKLFF. CDR3 coding DNA: TGTGCCAGCAGTTCCCCAGGACAGGTACTTAATGAAAAACTGTTTTTT.

This clone is medium-sized in the sample. This chain links TRBV28 with TRBJ2-1, with 9 bases that match TRBD1. CDR1 is MDHEN and CDR2 is SYDVKM in the germline V gene. The V and J ends lost 5 bases and 8 bases, in that order; junction bases with no gene match: 10. This CDR3 has 15 amino acids. CDR3 sequence (DNA): TGTGCCAGCAGTCCCGGACAGGGGAAGTGGGATGAGCAGTTCTTC. Its translation is CASSPGQGKWDEQFF.

J is TRBJ2-2 and V is TRBV30, with D perhaps TRBD2 (6 bases). The V gene lost 3 bases and the J gene lost 0 bases, with 8 bases spanning the gap. Germline CDR1 reads GTSNPN; CDR2 reads SVGIG (reference sequence). This CDR3 comprises 14 residues. The CDR3 coding sequence is TGTGCCTGGAGACTAGCCCCGAACACCGGGGAGCTGTTTTTT. Translating gives CAWRLAPNTGELFF.

Only a few counts were recorded for this clone. V and J are TRBV2 and TRBJ2-7; a possible D gene is TRBD2 (6 bases). The germline CDR1 and CDR2 sequences are SNHLY and FYNNEI. V was pared by 2 bases and J by 3 bases, with 8 bases between. CDR3 length: 13 amino acids. Written as DNA, the CDR3 is TGTGCCAGCAGTGAACCGGGACTCTACGAGCAGTACTTC. Residues: CASSEPGLYEQYF.

This chain uses TRBV15 with TRBJ1-5; D is unresolved. Trimming removed 3 bases from V and 0 bases from J, with 9 bases in between. The CDR3 runs 15 residues. The V gene's germline CDR1 is LNHNV and CDR2 YYDKDF (reference sequence). CDR3 coding DNA: TGTGCCACCAGCAGCCCGGGAAATAGCAATCAGCCCCAGCATTTT. Translating it yields CATSSPGNSNQPQHF.

The rearrangement uses TRBV9 and TRBJ1-3, with unresolved D. Trimming took off 0 bases at V and 3 bases at J, with 7 bases between the two ends. Per germline, CDR1 SGDLS and CDR2 YYNGEE. CDR3 size: 14 residues. Here the CDR3 reads CASSVAGVGNTIYF. The CDR3 DNA sequence: TGTGCCAGCAGCGTAGCCGGGGTTGGAAACACCATATATTTT.

V gene TRBV7-9 combines with J gene TRBJ2-1; D may be TRBD1 (5 bases). CDR3 length: 12 residues. The V end lost 3 bases, the J end lost 6 bases, and 6 bases lay between the germline ends. Germline values: CDR1 SEHNR, CDR2 FQNEAQ (reference sequence). CDR3 residues: CASSLTVNEQFF. CDR3 in DNA: TGTGCCAGCAGCTTGACAGTCAATGAGCAGTTCTTC.

The genes are TRBV27 and TRBJ1-1, with D possibly being TRBD1 (5 bases). The germline CDR1 and CDR2 sequences are MNHEY and SMNVEV (reference sequence). Trimming stripped 2 bases from V and 1 base from J, with 14 bases between. The CDR3 has 16 residues. The CDR3 is CASSLIGTRQNTEAFF. The CDR3 coding sequence is TGTGCCAGCAGTTTAATAGGGACCCGTCAGAACACTGAAGCTTTCTTT.

The V and J genes are TRBV28 and TRBJ2-2, with D perhaps TRBD1 or TRBD2 (6 bases each). The CDR3 is 14 amino acids. V lost 6 bases, J lost 7 bases, and 15 bases lay in between. The germline CDR1 and CDR2 sequences are MDHEN and SYDVKM. The CDR3 loop is CASRLGGSVGELFF. The CDR3 DNA is TGTGCCAGCAGGTTGGGGGGCAGTGTCGGGGAGCTGTTTTTT.

There are a few counts of this clone. One end of the junction is discordant with germline, which a read error may explain. This rearrangement joins TRBV4-2 to TRBJ1-6; 8 nucleotides agree with TRBD1. Germline CDR1 is LGHNA and CDR2 is YNFKEQ. The CDR3 is 15 residues long. The CDR3 DNA sequence: TGTGCCAGCAGCGCTTCGGACAGGGATAAATCACCCCTCCACTTT. This gives the protein CASSASDRDKSPLHF.

The gene calls are TRBV9 and TRBJ1-3; 7 nucleotides match TRBD1. V dropped 4 bases and J dropped 4; count of bases not matched to a gene: 5. CDR1 and CDR2 from the germline V gene are SGDLS and YYNGEE. CDR3 length: 14 amino acids. CDR3 loop: CASSITGAGNTIYF. The CDR3 nucleotides are TGTGCCAGCAGCATTACAGGGGCGGGAAACACCATATATTTT.

The chain employs TRBV21-1 and TRBJ1-5. TRBV21-1 is tagged as a pseudogene. The CDR3 totals 12 residues. The CDR3 region is CASSKEAQPQHF. CDR3 in DNA: TGTGCCAGCAGCAAAGAAGCTCAGCCCCAGCATTTT.

The chain couples TRBV6-6 to TRBJ2-1, with unresolved D. The CDR3 is 12 amino acids. Trimming left V 1 base short and J 10 bases short, with 8 bases between. The V gene's germline CDR1 is MNHNY and CDR2 SVGAGI (reference sequence). CDR3 loop: CASSYLGKEQFF. CDR3 nucleotide sequence: TGTGCCAGCAGTTACTTGGGCAAAGAGCAGTTCTTC.

V and J are TRBV6-4 and TRBJ2-3; D is undetermined. The V gene lost 3 bases and the J gene lost 0 bases, with 10 bases spanning the gap. Germline lookup yields CDR1 MRHNA and CDR2 SNTAGT. This CDR3 contains 15 residues. CDR3 DNA: TGTGCCAGCAGTGAAGGTCGCGTAAGCACAGATACGCAGTATTTT. Residues: CASSEGRVSTDTQYF.

The genes are TRBV4-1 and TRBJ1-4; D is unclear. Germline V gene sequence: CDR1 MGHRA, CDR2 YSYEKL. Trimming removed 4 bases at V and 8 bases at J, with 11 bases between. This CDR3 region has 13 residues. CDR3 nucleotides: TGCGCCAGCAGCCTGGCGTGGGAGGAAAAACTGTTTTTT. This translates into CASSLAWEEKLFF.

The CDR3 sequence is CASSPKTGPAEAFF. CDR3 in DNA: TGTGCCAGCAGCCCTAAGACAGGGCCCGCTGAAGCTTTCTTT. The chain carries TRBV7-8 and TRBJ1-1; TRBD1 matches 7 bases. The junction had 9 bases not matched to a gene; V was cut back by 5 bases and J by 6 bases. This CDR3 spans 14 amino acids. Looked up from germline, CDR1 is SGHVS and CDR2 is FQNEAQ.

This clone was observed a handful of times. The chain recombines TRBV19 with TRBJ1-5, with D hard to call. Trimming cost V 2 bases and J 5 bases, with 16 bases left between them. This CDR3 spans 16 amino acids. Germline CDR1 and CDR2: LNHDA and SQIVND (reference sequence). The CDR3: CASSITASEPYQPQHF. The CDR3 bases are TGTGCCAGTAGTATAACGGCGTCAGAGCCTTATCAGCCCCAGCATTTT.

The chain recombines TRBV4-1 with TRBJ2-6, with D uncertain. Germline V gene lookup returns CDR1 MGHRA and CDR2 YSYEKL. Trimming removed 0 bases from V and 0 bases from J, with 6 bases in between. The CDR3 contains 16 residues. The CDR3 loop is CASSQDRSSGANVLTF. The CDR3, as DNA: TGCGCCAGCAGCCAAGACCGGAGCTCTGGGGCCAACGTCCTGACTTTC.

This chain's CDR3 is CASRAGMTGETQYF. CDR3 coding DNA: TGTGCCAGCAGGGCCGGGATGACCGGTGAGACCCAGTACTTC. The chain couples TRBV28 to TRBJ2-5; D perhaps matches TRBD2 (5 bases). The ends were cut back, 6 bases at V and 5 bases at J, with 16 bases in the middle. The CDR3 contains 14 residues. Germline V gives CDR1 MDHEN, CDR2 SYDVKM.

This sequence joins TRBV6-1 and TRBJ2-7, with a weak D call TRBD1 (5 bases). Germline loops: CDR1 MNHNS, CDR2 SASEGT. CDR3 length: 13 amino acids. Trimming shortened V by 3 bases and J by 4 bases, and 10 bases separated the two germline ends. The CDR3 DNA is TGTGCCAGCAGTGAGACAGCCAGATACGAGCAGTACTTC. Protein product: CASSETARYEQYF.

The chain joins TRBV6-1 to TRBJ2-1, with D perhaps assigned TRBD1 or TRBD2 (6 bases each). CDR1 MNHNS and CDR2 SASEGT come from the germline V gene. The CDR3 runs to 15 residues. The V end was cut by 4 bases, the J end by 5 bases, with 15 bases between. CDR3 sequence reads: CASSVEQGGNNEQFF. CDR3 in DNA: TGTGCCAGCAGTGTGGAACAGGGAGGTAACAATGAGCAGTTCTTC.

V gene TRBV11-3 combines with J gene TRBJ2-2, with a tentative D call TRBD2 (5 bases). This CDR3 has 14 residues. Trimming pared 3 bases from V and 0 bases from J, leaving 5 bases between. CDR1 is SGHNT and CDR2 is YENEEA in the germline V gene. Written as DNA, the CDR3 is TGTGCCAGCAGCTTCGGGGCGAACACCGGGGAGCTGTTTTTT. It encodes CASSFGANTGELFF.

This clone was detected once. The chain carries TRBV7-2 and TRBJ2-1; D remains unclear. Germline CDR1 SGHTA, CDR2 FQGNSA. The CDR3 has 15 amino acids. The V and J ends lost 5 bases and 5 bases respectively, with 16 bases between them. The CDR3 sequence: CASSPDWTANNEQFF. The CDR3 region has the DNA TGTGCCAGCAGCCCTGATTGGACGGCCAACAATGAGCAGTTCTTC.

The V gene is TRBV5-6, the J gene TRBJ1-1; 7 bases agree with TRBD1. Per the germline V gene, CDR1 is SGHDT and CDR2 is YYEEEE. This CDR3 region has 15 residues. V lost 4 bases and J lost 1; bases outside the gene matches: 7. The CDR3 loop is CASSHGDRKNTEAFF. DNA for the CDR3: TGTGCCAGCAGCCACGGGGACAGAAAGAACACTGAAGCTTTCTTT.

The V call is TRBV6-1, the J call TRBJ2-7; D gene uncertain. The CDR3 spans 13 residues. CDR1 is MNHNS, CDR2 SASEGT, per germline. V lost 1 base to trimming and J lost 6 bases, with 10 bases between them. The CDR3 sequence is CASSEGRRFEQYF. CDR3 in DNA: TGTGCCAGCAGTGAAGGTCGCAGATTCGAGCAGTACTTC.

The chain is built from TRBV30 and TRBJ1-2, with 8 bases identical to TRBD1. In germline, CDR1 is GTSNPN, CDR2 SVGIG (reference sequence). J gave up 2 bases and V 0 bases, and 14 bases lay outside the gene matches. The CDR3 sequence is 18 residues long. The CDR3 region is CAWSVRTPGQGWNYGYTF. CDR3 in DNA: TGTGCCTGGAGTGTAAGGACTCCCGGACAGGGATGGAACTATGGCTACACCTTC.

This chain uses TRBV5-4 with TRBJ1-1; D remains unclear. Germline CDR1 reads SGHNT; CDR2 reads YYREEE (reference sequence). The CDR3 is 15 residues long. V lost 4 bases and J 4 bases, leaving 17 bases between the germline ends. CDR3 protein: CASSPLTRPGTEAFF. In nucleotides, the CDR3 is TGTGCCAGCAGCCCGCTTACAAGGCCGGGCACTGAAGCTTTCTTT.

By its share, this clone is large. The V call is TRBV7-6, the J call TRBJ2-1, with TRBD1 matching 9 bases. The junction had 6 bases not matched to a gene; V was cut back by 5 bases and J by 7 bases. Germline V CDR1 and CDR2: SGHVS, FNYEAQ. This CDR3 is built from 14 residues. CDR3 DNA sequence: TGTGCCAGCAGCCCCGACAGGGGGTTTAATGAGCAGTTCTTC. It yields the protein CASSPDRGFNEQFF.

This clone has a handful of counts. The V call is TRBV10-1, the J call TRBJ1-3; weak D call: TRBD1 (5 bases). This CDR3 is 13 amino acids long. The V end was cut by 6 bases, the J end by 8 bases, with 14 bases between. The germline V gene encodes CDR1 WNHNN and CDR2 SYGVQD (reference sequence). CDR3 loop: CASSGAGMDTIYF. The CDR3 region has the DNA TGCGCCAGCAGCGGGGCAGGGATGGACACCATATATTTT.

The rearrangement uses TRBV2 and TRBJ1-5; D perhaps matches TRBD1 (5 bases). This CDR3 comprises 15 residues. V lost 1 base to trimming and J lost 4 bases, with 11 bases between them. CDR1 and CDR2 from the germline V gene are SNHLY and FYNNEI. The CDR3 DNA follows: TGTGCCAGCAGTGAAGGGGGGACCCAGAATCAGCCCCAGCATTTT. Its translation is CASSEGGTQNQPQHF. The variable domain in full, completed from reference TRBV2 and TRBJ1-5, reads EPEVTQTPSHQVTQMGQEVILRCVPISNHLYFYWYRQILGQKVEFLVSFYNNEISEKSEIFDDQFSVERPDGSNFTLKIRSTKLEDSAMYFCASSEGGTQNQPQHFGDGTRLSIL.

This chain links TRBV5-1 with TRBJ1-6; TRBD1 agrees at 8 bases. The CDR3 is 14 amino acids. In germline, CDR1 is SGHRS, CDR2 YFSETQ. Trimming cost V 1 base and J 8 bases; bases outside gene matches: 2. For the CDR3, the DNA is TGCGCCAGCAGCTTGACAGGGGGGGATTCACCCCTCCACTTT. As protein: CASSLTGGDSPLHF.

The V call is TRBV7-6, the J call TRBJ2-7; TRBD2 might be the D (6 bases). This CDR3 contains 14 residues. Per germline, CDR1 SGHVS and CDR2 FNYEAQ. Trimming shortened V by 5 bases and J by 3 bases, and 14 bases separated the two germline ends. The CDR3 DNA reads as TGTGCCAGCAGCCCCGGGACTCAACACTACGAGCAGTACTTC. Protein product: CASSPGTQHYEQYF.